This TCR beta chain was sequenced during a study of regulatory dendritic cells for organ transplantation. Study observations and caveats: Among resting subsets, memory CD8+ cells contained the most alloreactive clonotypes. Alloreactive memory CD8+ T cell pools varied considerably between individuals. Naive CD4+ and CD8+ repertoires were highly diverse; memory CD8+ was most oligoclonal.

In regard to this clone: Its antigen is undetermined.

Sorted subsets were CFSE-labeled and cultured approximately 5 days with allogeneic dendritic cells. CD4+ or CD8+ T cells were sorted as naive CD45RA+ or memory CD45RO+. Repertoires were generated with immunoSEQ multiplex PCR, while TCRdb's copy carries only in-frame clones and drops some. Found here are under 4,500 clones, approximately 60% of them singletons; the top ten hold about 15%. Germline values: CDR1 SEHNR, CDR2 FQNEAQ (reference sequence). With 5 bases removed from V and 2 bases from J, the gap between germline ends came to 16 bases. There are 15 residues in the CDR3. The sample taken for sequencing was memory CD8+ T cells from blood cultured with regulatory dendritic cells. The subset: CD45RO+ memory T cells. The chain links TRBV7-9 to TRBJ2-7, with D perhaps matching TRBD1 (5 bases). This receptor was taken from a human donor in good health. Here the CDR3 DNA reads TGTGCCAGCAGCCCCCTTGATCAGGGAACCTACGAGCAGTACTTC. As protein: CASSPLDQGTYEQYF.